One and the same sample provided the 9 T cell receptor beta chains below, sequenced in a study of patients and donors after allogeneic stem cell transplantation. TCRdb passed the RT-PCR reads through MiXCR, listing each CDR3 protein once. Of more than 850,000 distinct CDR3 sequences in the sample, about a sixth were seen once. Sequences were obtained from blood, either unsorted or a sorted T cell fraction (not recorded which). These receptors originate from a human donor who was either an allogeneic HSCT recipient or a stem cell or donor lymphocyte infusion donor (not recorded which). It is not recorded whose cells these are; they may come from a transplant donor.

This rearrangement joins TRBV9 to TRBJ2-7, with unresolved D. The V gene lost 0 bases and the J gene lost 5 bases, with 15 bases spanning the gap. CDR1 is SGDLS, CDR2 YYNGEE, per germline. The CDR3 covers 15 residues. CDR3 nucleotides: TGTGCCAGCAGCGTAGGGGTAGAGGTATTCAACGAGCAGTACTTC. Amino acids: CASSVGVEVFNEQYF.

This chain joins TRBV7-8 and TRBJ2-5; 9 bases map to TRBD2. Germline V gives CDR1 SGHVS, CDR2 FQNEAQ. The CDR3 sequence is 18 residues long. J was trimmed by 1 base and V by 1 base; bases with no gene match: 10. The CDR3: CASSLVPAGGSIQETQYF. Written as DNA, the CDR3 is TGTGCCAGCAGCTTAGTGCCAGCGGGGGGCTCCATCCAAGAGACCCAGTACTTC.

In its sample, this clonotype was seen a few times. The chain combines TRBV14 with TRBJ2-3, with D perhaps matching TRBD1 or TRBD2 (6 bases each). The CDR3 runs 15 residues. The ends were cut back, 1 base at V and 4 bases at J, with 12 bases in the middle. Germline V CDR1 and CDR2: SGHDN, FVKESK. The CDR3 sequence is CASSQVRGPSDTQYF. The CDR3 bases are TGTGCCAGCAGCCAAGTTCGGGGGCCCTCAGATACGCAGTATTTT. Full variable domain (remainder filled in from reference TRBV14 and TRBJ2-3): EAGVTQFPSHSVIEKGQTVTLRCDPISGHDNLYWYRRVMGKEIKFLLHFVKESKQDESGMPNNRFLAERTGGTYSTLKVQPAELEDSGVYFCASSQVRGPSDTQYFGPGTRLTVL.

The V and J genes are TRBV6-1 and TRBJ1-2, with D uncertain. Trimming took off 7 bases at V and 2 bases at J, with 17 bases between the two ends. Germline loops: CDR1 MNHNS, CDR2 SASEGT. The CDR3 is 15 residues long. Written as DNA, the CDR3 is TGTGCCAGCACGAGAACCCGAGAGGGAAACTATGGCTACACCTTC. Translated, it gives CASTRTREGNYGYTF.

The chain links TRBV7-2 to TRBJ2-5; maybe TRBD2 (7 bases). The germline V gene has CDR1 SGHTA and CDR2 FQGNSA. CDR3 size: 14 residues. Trimming cost V 5 bases and J 5 bases, with 15 bases left between them. CDR3 residues: CASSPPGGRETQYF. Here the CDR3 DNA reads TGTGCCAGCAGCCCGCCGGGGGGCAGGGAGACCCAGTACTTC.

The J gene is TRBJ2-1, the V gene TRBV20-1, with a weak D call TRBD1 (5 bases). V lost 7 bases and J 6 bases, leaving 19 bases between the germline ends. This CDR3 is 14 amino acids long. Germline lookup yields CDR1 DFQATT and CDR2 SNEGSKA (reference sequence). In DNA, the CDR3 is TGCAGTGTCAATGGACAAAGAGCGTTCAATGAGCAGTTCTTC. Amino acids: CSVNGQRAFNEQFF.

Only a few counts were recorded for this clonotype. V is TRBV24-1 and J is TRBJ1-2; 8 bases line up with TRBD1. The junction had 10 bases not matched to a gene; V was cut back by 3 bases and J by 5 bases. CDR3 length: 16 residues. Germline CDR1 is KGHDR and CDR2 is SFDVKD. The CDR3 protein is CATSDARTGFVYGYTF. In nucleotides, the CDR3 is TGTGCCACCAGTGATGCAAGGACAGGGTTTGTTTATGGCTACACCTTC.

This clonotype was seen ten or more times. The V call is TRBV12-3 or TRBV12-4, the J call TRBJ1-1; maybe TRBD1 (6 bases). Trimming took off 8 bases at V and 1 base at J, with 11 bases between the two ends. The CDR3 is made up of 13 amino acids. The CDR3 bases are TGTGCCAGCGGGTTCAGGGGGAACACTGAAGCTTTCTTT. Protein: CASGFRGNTEAFF.

This clonotype has a handful of counts. The chain employs TRBV6-2 or TRBV6-3 and TRBJ2-2, with TRBD1 matching over 9 bases. Trimming cost V 6 bases and J 3 bases; bases outside gene matches: 5. The germline V gene encodes CDR1 MNHEY and CDR2 SVGEGT. This CDR3 is built from 15 residues. CDR3 sequence: CASSHTGGYTGELFF. CDR3 sequence (DNA): TGTGCCAGCAGCCACACAGGGGGCTACACCGGGGAGCTGTTTTTT.